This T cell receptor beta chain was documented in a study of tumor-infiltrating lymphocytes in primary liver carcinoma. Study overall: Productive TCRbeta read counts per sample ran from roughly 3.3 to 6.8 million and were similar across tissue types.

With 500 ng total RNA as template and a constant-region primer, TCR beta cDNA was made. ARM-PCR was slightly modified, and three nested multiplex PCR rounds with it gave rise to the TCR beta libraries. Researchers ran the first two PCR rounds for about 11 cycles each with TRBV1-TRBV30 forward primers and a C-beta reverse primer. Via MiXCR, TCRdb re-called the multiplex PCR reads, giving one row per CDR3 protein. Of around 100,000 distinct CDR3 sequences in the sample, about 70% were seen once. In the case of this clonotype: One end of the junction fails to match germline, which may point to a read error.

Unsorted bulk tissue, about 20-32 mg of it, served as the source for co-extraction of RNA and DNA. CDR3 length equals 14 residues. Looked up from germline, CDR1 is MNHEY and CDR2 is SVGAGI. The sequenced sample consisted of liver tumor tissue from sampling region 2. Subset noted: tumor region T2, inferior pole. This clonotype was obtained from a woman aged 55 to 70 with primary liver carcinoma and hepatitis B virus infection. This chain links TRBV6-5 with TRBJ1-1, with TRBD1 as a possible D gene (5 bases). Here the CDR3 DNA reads TGTTCCAGCAGTTACTCGAGGGGAGACACTGAAGCTTCCTTT. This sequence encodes CSSSYSRGDTEASF.